One sample yielded the 20 T cell receptor beta chains listed below, sequenced in a study of neurological immune-mediated disorders (dated by TCRdb to the late 2010s). Library preparation was by 5' RACE. Sequencing was carried out with an Illumina HiSeq 2500. The raw public data were reprocessed by TCRdb itself: fastp quality trimming at Q25, MiXCR clonotype calling, in-frame beta chains only. Duplicate CDR3 protein sequences are folded into a single record with the most common DNA and genes. The sample table contains approximately 37,000 distinct CDR3 sequences; only one count was recorded for 11% to 15% of them. The top ten clones comprise 25% to 30% of the sample. Sequencing was carried out using PBMCs. The source is a woman aged 50 to 60 with HTLV-1-associated myelopathy (HAM/TSP).

The J gene is TRBJ1-2, the V gene TRBV6-5; D remains ambiguous. The CDR3 length is 14 residues. The germline CDR1 and CDR2 sequences are MNHEY and SVGAGI. Between the trimmed V and J ends, which lost 6 bases and 8 bases, there was a span of 19 bases. DNA of the CDR3: TGTGCCAGCAGAAACTCCGGGATCCTCCGAGGCTACACCTTC. Translating gives CASRNSGILRGYTF.

This clonotype has at least ten counts. The rearrangement uses TRBV15 and TRBJ1-3, with TRBD1 as a possible D gene (5 bases). The V end lost 0 bases, the J end lost 4 bases, and 7 bases lay between the germline ends. The CDR3 is 14 residues long. Germline-derived CDR1 and CDR2 are LNHNV and YYDKDF (reference sequence). CDR3 residues: CATSRDRGGNTIYF. CDR3 DNA: TGTGCCACCAGCAGAGATCGGGGGGGAAACACCATATATTTT.

By sample fraction, this clonotype is medium-sized (0.01 to 0.1%). This chain joins TRBV9 and TRBJ2-5; 9 nucleotides line up with TRBD2. Trimming cost V 0 bases and J 7 bases; bases outside gene matches: 7. The CDR3 runs to 15 residues. Germline CDR1 and CDR2: SGDLS and YYNGEE. Here the CDR3 reads CASSVDSGGMGTQYF. In nucleotides, the CDR3 is TGTGCCAGCAGCGTAGACAGCGGGGGGATGGGGACCCAGTACTTC.

This clonotype was counted at least ten times. CDR3 residues: CASSYSPTRTNTEAFF. The CDR3 DNA is TGTGCCAGCAGTTACTCGCCGACACGGACGAACACTGAAGCTTTCTTT. The chain has TRBV6-5 and TRBJ1-1; D call uncertain. The CDR3 length is 16 residues. Germline V gene sequence: CDR1 MNHEY, CDR2 SVGAGI. Trimming shortened V by 0 bases and J by 1 base, and 12 bases separated the two germline ends.

In its sample, this clonotype was seen many times. The V call is TRBV20-1, the J call TRBJ2-1, with TRBD2 matching 10 bases. Germline CDR1 is DFQATT and CDR2 is SNEGSKA (reference sequence). V lost 1 base to trimming and J lost 7 bases; unmatched junction nucleotides: 1. The CDR3 extends over 13 amino acids. Written as DNA, the CDR3 is TGCAGTGCTAGAGTACTAGCGGGGAATGAGCAGTTCTTC. It specifies CSARVLAGNEQFF.

This clonotype showed up many times. The V and J genes are TRBV20-1 and TRBJ2-1, with TRBD2 matching over 9 bases. The CDR3 is made up of 19 amino acids. Trimming removed 0 bases from V and 1 base from J; junction bases left unmatched: 13. CDR1 and CDR2 (germline): DFQATT, SNEGSKA (reference sequence). The CDR3 nucleotides read TGCAGTGCTAGAGATCTGGGCGGGGGGGCCCTCGGTTCCTACAATGAGCAGTTCTTC. Residues: CSARDLGGGALGSYNEQFF.

This clonotype has ten or more counts. In nucleotides, the CDR3 is TGTGCCATCAGTGAGGGGCTAGCGGGGGGGCCGGACAATGAGCAGTTCTTC. Its protein is CAISEGLAGGPDNEQFF. The V gene is TRBV10-3, the J gene TRBJ2-1; 12 bases agree with TRBD2. Trimming took 2 bases from V and 5 from J; bases not matched to a gene: 7. CDR3 length: 17 amino acids. Germline V gene lookup returns CDR1 ENHRY and CDR2 SYGVKD.

This clonotype was counted ten times or more. The chain joins TRBV4-3 to TRBJ1-1; D uncertain. CDR3 size: 16 residues. V was pared by 1 base and J by 1 base, with 13 bases between. Per the germline V gene, CDR1 is LGHNA and CDR2 is YSLEER. This CDR3 is CASSQVGWYQNTEAFF. The CDR3 coding sequence is TGCGCCAGCAGCCAAGTAGGGTGGTATCAGAACACTGAAGCTTTCTTT.

This clonotype was picked up many times. The chain links TRBV29-1 to TRBJ2-5; tentatively, D is TRBD1 (7 bases). Trimming removed 4 bases from V and 5 bases from J, with 14 bases in between. This CDR3 is 13 amino acids long. Germline lookup yields CDR1 SQVTM and CDR2 ANQGSEA. CDR3 residues: CSVGGGRGETQYF. As DNA, the CDR3 is TGCAGCGTTGGAGGGGGCCGGGGGGAGACCCAGTACTTC.

The genes are TRBV5-1 and TRBJ2-1; possibly TRBD2 for D (6 bases). The germline V gene encodes CDR1 SGHRS and CDR2 YFSETQ. Trimming pared 3 bases from V and 0 bases from J, leaving 13 bases between. The length of the CDR3 is 16 residues. The CDR3 is CASSYIAANSYNEQFF. The CDR3 nucleotides are TGCGCCAGCAGCTATATAGCGGCTAACTCCTACAATGAGCAGTTCTTC.

This clonotype occurred many times. The chain employs TRBV5-1 and TRBJ2-3, with 12 bases matching TRBD2. The CDR3 sequence is 19 residues long. The V gene end was trimmed by 0 bases and the J gene end by 4 bases; junction bases not matched to a gene: 12. Germline V gene data show CDR1 as SGHRS and CDR2 as YFSETQ. The CDR3 nucleotides read TGCGCCAGCAGCTTGGTGACTAGCGGGGGCCCCGGGCCAGCAGATACGCAGTATTTT. Amino acid sequence: CASSLVTSGGPGPADTQYF.

In its sample, this clonotype was seen many times. The chain employs TRBV2 and TRBJ2-7; a weak D match, TRBD1 (6 bases). The CDR3 totals 14 residues. CDR1 SNHLY and CDR2 FYNNEI come from the germline V gene. V dropped 3 bases and J dropped 3 bases, with 12 bases sitting between them. CDR3 in amino acids: CASSEQGSVYEQYV. The CDR3 bases are TGTGCCAGCAGTGAGCAGGGGAGCGTCTACGAGCAGTACGTC.

There are a few counts of this clonotype. V usage is TRBV7-2 and J usage is TRBJ1-2; D is unclear. V was shortened by 1 base and J by 0 bases, with 9 bases between the two germline ends. Germline V gene data show CDR1 as SGHTA and CDR2 as FQGNSA. This CDR3 region has 15 residues. Written as DNA, the CDR3 is TGTGCCAGCAGCTTAGAAGTGGACGCTAACTATGGCTACACCTTC. This encodes CASSLEVDANYGYTF.

This clonotype was recorded many times. The rearrangement uses TRBV7-9 and TRBJ1-2; tentative D call: TRBD1 (5 bases). Germline values: CDR1 SEHNR, CDR2 FQNEAQ (reference sequence). Trimming took off 4 bases at V and 1 base at J, with 13 bases between the two ends. The CDR3 length is 15 residues. CDR3 DNA sequence: TGTGCCAGCAGCTCCAGGGATTGGGGTAACTATGGCTACACCTTC. Translating gives CASSSRDWGNYGYTF.

This clonotype was counted at least ten times. The chain combines TRBV4-1 with TRBJ2-1; D might be TRBD1 or TRBD2, each matching 6 bases. The germline CDR1 and CDR2 sequences are MGHRA and YSYEKL. This CDR3 is 15 amino acids long. V was clipped by 0 bases and J by 11 bases, with 17 bases between them. As DNA, the CDR3 is TGCGCCAGCAGCCAAGATGAAGGAGGGGGGAGGAAGCAGTTCTTC. Protein sequence: CASSQDEGGGRKQFF.

This clonotype was recorded at least ten times. This chain uses TRBV15 with TRBJ1-1; 10 bases are shared with TRBD1. The J segment lost 2 bases and the V segment lost 0 bases, leaving 18 bases of the junction unmatched. Looked up from germline, CDR1 is LNHNV and CDR2 is YYDKDF (reference sequence). The CDR3 length is 21 residues. The CDR3 reads CATSRDRVPGQGFGLNTEAFF. The CDR3 DNA reads as TGTGCCACCAGCAGAGACCGAGTACCGGGACAGGGGTTTGGGCTAAACACTGAAGCTTTCTTT.

Ten or more counts support this clonotype. This chain links TRBV7-2 with TRBJ1-5; 9 bases are shared with TRBD1. The CDR3 runs to 14 residues. V lost 10 bases, J lost 6 bases, and 10 bases stayed unmatched. Germline assignment: CDR1 SGHTA and CDR2 FQGNSA. The CDR3 nucleotides are TGTGCCACTGCGGCGGGACAGGGAACTCAGCCCCAGCATTTT. It is translated as CATAAGQGTQPQHF.

The sample holds many counts of this clonotype. The chain employs TRBV4-2 and TRBJ1-2; no reliable D call. The CDR3 contains 17 residues. The germline V and J ends were trimmed by 0 bases and 4 bases, with 18 bases remaining between them. Germline V gene lookup returns CDR1 LGHNA and CDR2 YNFKEQ. CDR3 nucleotides: TGTGCCAGCAGCCAAGATTGGCGGCAGACCGTCGCCTATGGCTACACCTTC. Its protein is CASSQDWRQTVAYGYTF.

In this sample, this clonotype turned up many times. V is TRBV20-1 and J is TRBJ2-7; D is ambiguous. This CDR3 has 14 amino acids. V was pared by 1 base and J by 1 base, with 11 bases between. Germline CDR1 is DFQATT and CDR2 is SNEGSKA (reference sequence). The CDR3 DNA reads TGCAGTGCTAGAGCCCGGACGTATTCCTACGAGCAGTACTTC. Translating it yields CSARARTYSYEQYF.

This clonotype has a count of ten or more. This chain links TRBV5-6 with TRBJ2-7, with no clear D. In germline, CDR1 is SGHDT, CDR2 YYEEEE. This CDR3 comprises 12 residues. Deletions cut 5 bases from V and 6 bases from J, with 12 bases between. This CDR3 reads CASSRFGFEQYF. In nucleotides, the CDR3 is TGTGCCAGCAGTCGGTTTGGGTTCGAGCAGTACTTC.